These T cell receptor beta chains were read from a single sample in a study of cytomegalovirus exposure and HLA in healthy donors. Libraries were prepared by immunoSEQ multiplex PCR; TCRdb keeps only in-frame clonotypes and omits some of them. In the table there are some 140,000 clones, approximately 80% of which are singletons. The material sequenced was PBMCs. Receptors originate from a young man in good health and CMV-seronegative. CDR3s include the opening cysteine and the closing phenylalanine or tryptophan. The D gene is left open where the match is weak. Expanded clones get a size class; other rows say once, few or many, or leave the size out.

j_call: TRBJ2-7; d_call: TRBD2; clone_size: .; v_call: TRBV11-2; cdr3_nt: TGTGCCAGCAGCTCGGGACTAGTTTACGAGCAGTACTTC; cdr3_aa: CASSSGLVYEQYF
j_call: TRBJ1-1; d_call: .; clone_size: few; v_call: TRBV10-2; cdr3_nt: TGCGCCAGCGTCCAACCGACACAGGGTTGGGGCACTGAAGCTTTCTTT; cdr3_aa: CASVQPTQGWGTEAFF
j_call: TRBJ2-7; d_call: TRBD1; clone_size: .; v_call: TRBV7-8; cdr3_nt: TGTGCCAGCAGGCAGACAGGGGGCTCCTACGAGCAGTACTTC; cdr3_aa: CASRQTGGSYEQYF
j_call: TRBJ2-1; d_call: .; clone_size: .; v_call: TRBV5-1; cdr3_nt: TGCGCCAGCAGCTTGGCCCCAGGAGGGGATGAGCAGTTCTTC; cdr3_aa: CASSLAPGGDEQFF
j_call: TRBJ2-5; d_call: TRBD2; clone_size: once; v_call: TRBV11-3; cdr3_nt: TGTGCCAGCAGCTTAGGAGGGACTAGCGGGAGGCAAGAGACCCAGTACTTC; cdr3_aa: CASSLGGTSGRQETQYF
j_call: TRBJ1-5; d_call: .; clone_size: .; v_call: TRBV2; cdr3_nt: TGTGCCAGCAGCGACGGCAGGGGCAATCAGCCCCAGCATTTT; cdr3_aa: CASSDGRGNQPQHF
j_call: TRBJ2-3; d_call: TRBD2; clone_size: once; v_call: TRBV15; cdr3_nt: TGTGCCACCACCCCTACTAGCGGGTTGTTCTCAGATACGCAGTATTTT; cdr3_aa: CATTPTSGLFSDTQYF
j_call: TRBJ2-7; d_call: TRBD2; clone_size: .; v_call: TRBV25-1; cdr3_nt: TGTGCCAGCAGTGAACGCTGGGCGGGAGCGCCCTACGAGCAGTACTTC; cdr3_aa: CASSERWAGAPYEQYF
j_call: TRBJ2-2; d_call: TRBD1; clone_size: .; v_call: TRBV10-3; cdr3_nt: TGTGCCATCAGTGATTCAGAACAGGGGTTCGGGGAGCTGTTTTTT; cdr3_aa: CAISDSEQGFGELFF
j_call: TRBJ1-3; d_call: .; clone_size: .; v_call: TRBV30; cdr3_nt: TGTGCCTGGGAAACCAGGGGTGGAAACACCATATATTTT; cdr3_aa: CAWETRGGNTIYF
j_call: TRBJ2-7; d_call: .; clone_size: .; v_call: TRBV28; cdr3_nt: TGTGCCAGCAGTTTATCGGCTAGTAGTTCGCACTTC; cdr3_aa: CASSLSASSSHF
j_call: TRBJ1-5; d_call: TRBD1; clone_size: .; v_call: TRBV10-3; cdr3_nt: TGTGCCATCATACCGGGACAGGGGAGCAATCAGCCCCAGCATTTT; cdr3_aa: CAIIPGQGSNQPQHF
j_call: TRBJ1-2; d_call: .; clone_size: .; v_call: TRBV10-3; cdr3_nt: TGTGCCATCAGAGGCCCAACGACCGACGCCCTAGATGGCTACACCTTC; cdr3_aa: CAIRGPTTDALDGYTF
j_call: TRBJ2-1; d_call: .; clone_size: few; v_call: TRBV21-1; cdr3_nt: TGTGCCAGCAGGTATTACTCCTACAATGAGCAGTTCTTC; cdr3_aa: CASRYYSYNEQFF
j_call: TRBJ2-7; d_call: TRBD2; clone_size: .; v_call: TRBV5-1; cdr3_nt: TGCGCCAGCAGCTCCACGGGAGGGCCTAGGGACGAGCAGTACTTC; cdr3_aa: CASSSTGGPRDEQYF
j_call: TRBJ2-1; d_call: .; clone_size: few; v_call: TRBV5-4; cdr3_nt: TGTGCCAGCAGCTTGGAGCTAGTAAGCAATGAGCAGTTCTTC; cdr3_aa: CASSLELVSNEQFF
j_call: TRBJ1-2; d_call: .; clone_size: .; v_call: TRBV7-9; cdr3_nt: TGTGCCAGCCTACCTTTATCGTACGGTGGCTACACCTTC; cdr3_aa: CASLPLSYGGYTF
j_call: TRBJ1-1; d_call: TRBD1; clone_size: .; v_call: TRBV28; cdr3_nt: TGTGCCAGCAGTCCCGGACAGGGCTTTGAAGCTTTCTTT; cdr3_aa: CASSPGQGFEAFF
j_call: TRBJ1-2; d_call: .; clone_size: .; v_call: TRBV27; cdr3_nt: TGTGCCAGCTGGACGGCTGGGAGCCTCTATGGCTACACCTTC; cdr3_aa: CASWTAGSLYGYTF
j_call: TRBJ2-3; d_call: TRBD2; clone_size: .; v_call: TRBV28; cdr3_nt: TGTGCCAGCAGTTTAAGGGCGGGGGGCACAGATACGCAGTATTTT; cdr3_aa: CASSLRAGGTDTQYF
j_call: TRBJ2-1; d_call: .; clone_size: .; v_call: TRBV5-5; cdr3_nt: TGTGCCAGCAGCTTGCTGGGGGGTTTGTCCTACAATGAGCAGTTCTTC; cdr3_aa: CASSLLGGLSYNEQFF
j_call: TRBJ1-1; d_call: .; clone_size: .; v_call: TRBV18; cdr3_nt: TGTGCCAGCTCACCTCAGGGATTTGAAGCTTTCTTT; cdr3_aa: CASSPQGFEAFF
j_call: TRBJ2-1; d_call: .; clone_size: .; v_call: TRBV29-1; cdr3_nt: TGCAGCCATCATCGCGGGGCAGGAAGCTTGCAGTTCTTC; cdr3_aa: CSHHRGAGSLQFF
j_call: TRBJ1-5; d_call: .; clone_size: .; v_call: TRBV2; cdr3_nt: TGTGCCAGCTGCAGCGCCCTTGCCAGCAATCAGCCCCAGCATTTT; cdr3_aa: CASCSALASNQPQHF
j_call: TRBJ1-2; d_call: TRBD1; clone_size: .; v_call: TRBV2; cdr3_nt: TGTGCCAGCCTCACGAGAGGGGGCGCTGGCCCAGCCTATGGCTACACCTTC; cdr3_aa: CASLTRGGAGPAYGYTF
j_call: TRBJ2-5; d_call: .; clone_size: .; v_call: TRBV4-3; cdr3_nt: TGCGCCAGCAGCCAAGAACTGGGAGGGACCCAGTACTTC; cdr3_aa: CASSQELGGTQYF
j_call: TRBJ2-1; d_call: .; clone_size: .; v_call: TRBV28; cdr3_nt: TGTGCCAGCAGTTTAGGGGCAGCCGGGTCGTTCTTC; cdr3_aa: CASSLGAAGSFF
j_call: TRBJ2-7; d_call: .; clone_size: .; v_call: TRBV30; cdr3_nt: TGTGCCGCCTCTAGAAACTACGAGCAGTACTTC; cdr3_aa: CAASRNYEQYF
j_call: TRBJ1-2; d_call: .; clone_size: .; v_call: TRBV15; cdr3_nt: TGTGCCACCAGCCCAGGCGGGCCTATCTATGGCTACACCTTC; cdr3_aa: CATSPGGPIYGYTF
j_call: TRBJ2-7; d_call: TRBD2; clone_size: .; v_call: TRBV30; cdr3_nt: TGTGCCTGGAGTGTAGGACTAGCGGCCTCCTACGAGCAGTACTTC; cdr3_aa: CAWSVGLAASYEQYF
j_call: TRBJ2-7; d_call: .; clone_size: once; v_call: TRBV28; cdr3_nt: TGTGCCAGCAGGTGGGGTGGAGGGGACCCTAGACCGATCCTTGGAGAGCAGTACTTC; cdr3_aa: CASRWGGGDPRPILGEQYF
j_call: TRBJ1-3; d_call: .; clone_size: .; v_call: TRBV9; cdr3_nt: TGTGCCAGCAGCATCGGCGGGACCTCGGGAAACACCATATATTTT; cdr3_aa: CASSIGGTSGNTIYF
j_call: TRBJ1-2; d_call: .; clone_size: .; v_call: TRBV6-6; cdr3_nt: TGTGCCAGCAGTCCCTCAGCTAACTATGGCTACACCTTC; cdr3_aa: CASSPSANYGYTF
j_call: TRBJ2-7; d_call: .; clone_size: .; v_call: TRBV7-2; cdr3_nt: TGTGCCAGCAGCTTAGCCGGGAGCTCCTACGAGCAGTACTTC; cdr3_aa: CASSLAGSSYEQYF
j_call: TRBJ1-4; d_call: TRBD1; clone_size: .; v_call: TRBV30; cdr3_nt: TGTGCCGGAATACAGGGGGCGGCTGAAAAACTGTTTTTT; cdr3_aa: CAGIQGAAEKLFF
j_call: TRBJ2-3; d_call: .; clone_size: .; v_call: TRBV9; cdr3_nt: TGTGCCAGCAGCGTAGGGACCGGGATCACAGATACGCAGTATTTT; cdr3_aa: CASSVGTGITDTQYF
j_call: TRBJ1-2; d_call: .; clone_size: once; v_call: TRBV28; cdr3_nt: TGTGCCAGCAGTTTAAGAGGATTCTATGGCTACACCTTC; cdr3_aa: CASSLRGFYGYTF
j_call: TRBJ1-4; d_call: .; clone_size: .; v_call: TRBV7-9; cdr3_nt: TGTGCCAGCAGCTGGGGGACATTTCTGAAACTGTTTTTT; cdr3_aa: CASSWGTFLKLFF
j_call: TRBJ1-5; d_call: .; clone_size: .; v_call: TRBV28; cdr3_nt: TGTGCCAGCAGCGAGGGACTTATGCCCCAGCATTTT; cdr3_aa: CASSEGLMPQHF
j_call: TRBJ2-2; d_call: TRBD1; clone_size: .; v_call: TRBV18; cdr3_nt: TGTGCCAGCTCACCTAGGACAGGGGGAAACACCGGGGAGCTGTTTTTT; cdr3_aa: CASSPRTGGNTGELFF
j_call: TRBJ1-2; d_call: .; clone_size: .; v_call: TRBV6-6; cdr3_nt: TGTGCCGCGACAGGCCTTAACTATGGCTACACCTTC; cdr3_aa: CAATGLNYGYTF
j_call: TRBJ1-3; d_call: .; clone_size: .; v_call: TRBV6-6; cdr3_nt: TGTGCCAGCACCGGGGTTAACTCTGGAAACACCATATATTTT; cdr3_aa: CASTGVNSGNTIYF
j_call: TRBJ2-7; d_call: .; clone_size: .; v_call: TRBV4-1; cdr3_nt: TGCGCCAGCAGCCAGCCGACAGGCCGCGAGCAGTACTTC; cdr3_aa: CASSQPTGREQYF
j_call: TRBJ1-5; d_call: .; clone_size: once; v_call: TRBV30; cdr3_nt: TGTGCCTGGGACCGAGGGAACAATCAGCCCCAGCATTTT; cdr3_aa: CAWDRGNNQPQHF
j_call: TRBJ1-4; d_call: .; clone_size: .; v_call: TRBV18; cdr3_nt: TGTGCCAGCTCACCCCAAATAGCCTCACCTCCTAATGAAAAACTGTTTTTT; cdr3_aa: CASSPQIASPPNEKLFF